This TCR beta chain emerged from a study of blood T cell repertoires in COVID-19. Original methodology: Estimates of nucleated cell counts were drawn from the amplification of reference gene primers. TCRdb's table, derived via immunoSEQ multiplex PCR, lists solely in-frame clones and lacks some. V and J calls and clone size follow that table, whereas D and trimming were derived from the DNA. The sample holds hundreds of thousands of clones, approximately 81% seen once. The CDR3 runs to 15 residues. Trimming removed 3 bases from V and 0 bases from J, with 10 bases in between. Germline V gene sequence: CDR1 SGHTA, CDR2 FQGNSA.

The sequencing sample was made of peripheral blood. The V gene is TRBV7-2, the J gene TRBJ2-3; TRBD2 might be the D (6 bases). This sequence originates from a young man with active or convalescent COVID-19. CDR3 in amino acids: CASSFRAGSTDTQYF. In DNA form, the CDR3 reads TGTGCCAGCAGCTTTCGTGCGGGGAGCACAGATACGCAGTATTTT.